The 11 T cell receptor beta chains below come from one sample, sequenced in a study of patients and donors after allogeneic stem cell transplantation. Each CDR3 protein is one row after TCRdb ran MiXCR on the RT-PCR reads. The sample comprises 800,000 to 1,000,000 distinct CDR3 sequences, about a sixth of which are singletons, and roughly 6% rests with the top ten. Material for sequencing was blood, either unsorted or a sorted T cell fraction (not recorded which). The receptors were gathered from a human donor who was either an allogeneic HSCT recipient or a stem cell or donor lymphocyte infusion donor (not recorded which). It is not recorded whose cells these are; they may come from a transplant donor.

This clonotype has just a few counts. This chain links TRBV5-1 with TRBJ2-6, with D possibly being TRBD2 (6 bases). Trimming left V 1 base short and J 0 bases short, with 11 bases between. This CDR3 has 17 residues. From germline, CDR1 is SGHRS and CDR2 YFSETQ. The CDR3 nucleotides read TGCGCCAGCAGCTTGTTGCGGGGTAGCTCTGGGGCCAACGTCCTGACTTTC. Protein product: CASSLLRGSSGANVLTF.

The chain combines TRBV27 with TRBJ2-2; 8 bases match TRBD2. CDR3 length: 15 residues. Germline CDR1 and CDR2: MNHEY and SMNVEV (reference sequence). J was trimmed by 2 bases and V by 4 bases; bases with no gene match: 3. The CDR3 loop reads CASSSRTSNTGELFF. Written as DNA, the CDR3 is TGTGCCAGCAGTTCCCGGACTAGCAACACCGGGGAGCTGTTTTTT.

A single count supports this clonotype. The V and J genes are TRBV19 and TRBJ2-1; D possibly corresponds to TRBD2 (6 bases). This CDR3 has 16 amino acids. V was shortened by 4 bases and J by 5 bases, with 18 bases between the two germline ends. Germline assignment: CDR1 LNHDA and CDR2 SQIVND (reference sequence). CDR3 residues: CASSTTLGAGNNEQFF. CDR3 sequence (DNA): TGTGCCAGTAGTACCACCTTAGGGGCGGGGAACAATGAGCAGTTCTTC.

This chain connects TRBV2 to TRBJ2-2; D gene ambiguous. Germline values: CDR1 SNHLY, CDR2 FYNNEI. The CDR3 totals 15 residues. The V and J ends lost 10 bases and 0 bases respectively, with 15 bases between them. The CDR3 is CAKGIGRTNTGELFF. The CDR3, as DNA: TGTGCCAAGGGTATCGGCAGGACGAACACCGGGGAGCTGTTTTTT.

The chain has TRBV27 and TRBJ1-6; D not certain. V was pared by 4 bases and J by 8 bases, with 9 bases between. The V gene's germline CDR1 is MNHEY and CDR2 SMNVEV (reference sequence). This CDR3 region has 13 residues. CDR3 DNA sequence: TGTGCCAGCAGTTCAAACCTTCATTCACCCCTCCACTTT. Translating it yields CASSSNLHSPLHF.

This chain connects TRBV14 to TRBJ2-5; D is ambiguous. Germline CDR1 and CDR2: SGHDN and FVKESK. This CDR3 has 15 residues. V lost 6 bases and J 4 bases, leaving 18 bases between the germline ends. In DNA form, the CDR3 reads TGTGCCAGCAGTCCGATCCCACTTCTGCCAGAGACCCAGTACTTC. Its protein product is CASSPIPLLPETQYF.

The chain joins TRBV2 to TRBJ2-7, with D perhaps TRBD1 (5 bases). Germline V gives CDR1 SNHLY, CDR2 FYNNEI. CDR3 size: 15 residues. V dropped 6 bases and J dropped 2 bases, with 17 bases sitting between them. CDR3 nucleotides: TGTGCCAGCAGACCCGACAGTAAAAAAACCTACGAGCAGTACTTC. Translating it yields CASRPDSKKTYEQYF.

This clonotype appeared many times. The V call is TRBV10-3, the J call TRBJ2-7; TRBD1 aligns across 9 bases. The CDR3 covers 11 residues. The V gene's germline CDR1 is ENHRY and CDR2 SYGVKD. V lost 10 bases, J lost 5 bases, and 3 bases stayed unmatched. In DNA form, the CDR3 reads TGTGCCAACGGACAGGGGAACGAGCAGTACTTC. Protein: CANGQGNEQYF.

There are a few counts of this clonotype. In DNA, the CDR3 is TGCGCCAGCAGCTTGGAACAGGGGTCCGACTATGGCTACACCTTC. This codes for CASSLEQGSDYGYTF. The chain recombines TRBV5-1 with TRBJ1-2, with TRBD1 matching 7 bases. The germline CDR1 and CDR2 sequences are SGHRS and YFSETQ. This CDR3 is 15 amino acids long. V shed 0 bases, J shed 3 bases, and the junction held 5 bases outside the gene matches.

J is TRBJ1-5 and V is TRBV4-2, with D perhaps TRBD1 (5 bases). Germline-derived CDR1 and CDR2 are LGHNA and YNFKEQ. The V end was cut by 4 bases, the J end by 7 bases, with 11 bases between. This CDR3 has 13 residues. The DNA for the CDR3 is TGTGCCAGCAGCCGGGGACCGGGACAGCCCCAGCATTTT. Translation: CASSRGPGQPQHF.

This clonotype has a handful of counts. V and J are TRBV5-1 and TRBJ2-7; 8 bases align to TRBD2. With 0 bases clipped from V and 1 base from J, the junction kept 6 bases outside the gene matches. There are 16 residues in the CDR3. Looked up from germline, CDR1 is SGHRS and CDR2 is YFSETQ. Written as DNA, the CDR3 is TGCGCCAGCAGCTTGGATCGCGGGAGGACTTCCTACGAGCAGTACTTC. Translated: CASSLDRGRTSYEQYF.